The clone carrying this TCR beta chain is deemed medium-sized. Its antigen is not known. This sample is part of a study of T cells after yellow fever vaccination. Whole-study context: SMART-Seq v4 Ultra Low Input served to prepare low-cell-number fractions.

Whole-study findings and limits: Just a small share of clonotypes turned up in the CD4 compartment as well as the CD8 compartment. Once the booster was given, most primary-vaccination clones reappeared, at around 95% for CD4 and more than 85% for CD8.

TCRdb ran MiXCR on the 5' RACE reads and lists one entry per CDR3 protein. The top ten hold roughly an eighth of the sample, which has some 500,000 distinct CDR3 sequences, approximately 13% seen once. The J segment lost 2 bases and the V segment lost 7 bases, leaving 6 bases of the junction unmatched. CDR3 length: 14 amino acids. The rearrangement links TRBV12-3 or TRBV12-4 to TRBJ2-3, with 7 bases that match TRBD1. This sequence originates from a young man who received the YFV17D yellow fever vaccine. The sequencing here drew on PBMCs, taken on the day of the yellow fever booster vaccination. CDR3 amino acids: CASKRQGLTDTQYF. The DNA of the CDR3 is TGTGCCAGCAAAAGACAGGGCCTCACAGATACGCAGTATTTT.